This T cell receptor (beta chain) was captured in a study of OX40 agonist ivuxolimab in advanced cancers. The study in broad terms: Ivuxolimab was an agonistic, fully human IgG2 monoclonal antibody directed against OX40 (CD134), a costimulatory receptor. Intravenous ivuxolimab was administered to patients every 2 weeks at six dose levels: 0.01, 0.1, 0.3, 1.5, 3 and 10 mg/kg. The dose-escalation cohort was about 86% male with a mean age of about 60 years, ranging from roughly 20 to 80. Of the 52 patients in dose escalation, 19 had hepatocellular carcinoma, about 15 had melanoma, 9 had renal cell carcinoma and 9 had head and neck cancer. Patients were allowed to have had prior anti-PD-1, anti-PD-L1 or anti-CTLA-4 therapy, and 40% to 45% of the dose-escalation patients had previously received checkpoint inhibitors. Three dose-escalation patients achieved partial responses, one with hepatocellular carcinoma and two with cutaneous melanoma. The monotherapy dose-escalation portion (N of about 47 patients) of the phase I ivuxolimab trial is reported in the paper. The purpose of peripheral TCRbeta sequencing was to test whether ivuxolimab changed TCR sequence diversity and led to clonal T-cell expansion. Broader findings and caveats from the paper: Low levels of normalized T-cell clonal expansion were also shown by some nonresponding patients. At doses of 0.1 to 3.0 mg/kg, clonal expansion of both CD4+ and CD8+ T cells in blood was seen between baseline and week 6. After ivuxolimab, expanded clones were on average more numerous among CD8+ T cells than among CD4+ T cells. Antigen specificity was not determined for the clonally expanded peripheral T cells. Partial responders in the 0.1-3.0 mg/kg groups had among the lowest normalized peripheral clonal expansion, especially among CD8+ T cells.

This clone was recorded only once. Its antigen has not been determined. No much larger clone is present one base from it, and per-base qualities are unavailable. Patients with a history of autoimmune disease or receiving systemic immunosuppression were excluded from the trial. Peripheral blood for TCR sequencing was drawn from every dose cohort at baseline, at cycle 4 day 1 and at cycle 7 day 1. Samples came from an open-label, multicenter, first-in-human phase I dose-escalation trial of ivuxolimab. Adults with locally advanced or metastatic melanoma, renal cell carcinoma, hepatocellular carcinoma or head and neck squamous cell carcinoma were enrolled in the trial. Before TCR sequencing, CD4+ T cells and CD8+ T cells were sorted from peripheral blood as separate populations. The CDR3 contains 18 residues, cysteine and phenylalanine counted. Just CDR3 DNA is preserved here, 54 bases in frame from base 1. Unmatched junction bases come to 8, with V trimmed by 6 bases and J by 2 bases. The germline V gene (reference sequence) provides CDR1 LNHDA and CDR2 SQIVND.

Genomic DNA was isolated from the sorted cells so that the TCRbeta CDR3 region could be sequenced. TCRbeta CDR3 regions were sequenced using the immunoSEQ Assay. TCRdb re-hosts the immuneACCESS table, in-frame sequences only. Its copies lack some clones; in the studies checked, an unresolved V gene accounts for under half of them, and the cause for the rest is not known. The sample table contains tens of thousands of clones; only one count was recorded for roughly 88% of them. The top ten clonotypes cover around 5% of the sample. Recombination joined TRBV19 with TRBJ2-2, with 14 central nucleotides matching TRBD2. The starting material was CD4+ or CD8+ T cells sorted from blood, obtained in a trial of the OX40 agonist ivuxolimab. The receptor comes from an adult with an advanced solid tumor such as melanoma, head and neck, liver or kidney cancer. The nucleotide sequence is TGTGCCAGTAGCAAAGGGACTAGCGGGGGCCGCAACACCGGGGAGCTGTTTTTT. Translated, it reads CASSKGTSGGRNTGELFF.